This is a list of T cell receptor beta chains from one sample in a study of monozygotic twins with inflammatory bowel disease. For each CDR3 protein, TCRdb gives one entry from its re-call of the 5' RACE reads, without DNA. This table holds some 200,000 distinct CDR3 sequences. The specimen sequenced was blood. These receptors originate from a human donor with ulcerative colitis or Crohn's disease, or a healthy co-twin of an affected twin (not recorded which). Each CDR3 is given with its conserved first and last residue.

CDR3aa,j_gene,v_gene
CASSQGGTAAFF,TRBJ1-1,TRBV3-1
CASSFFGGTGELFF,TRBJ2-2,TRBV7-8
CASSGARDNEQFF,TRBJ2-1,TRBV7-6
CASSLSLRVGGRGYTF,TRBJ1-2,TRBV4-1
CASSPSPSGTGYEQYF,TRBJ2-7,TRBV18
CAWSPGYGYTF,TRBJ1-2,TRBV30
CASSLGTGSGNTIYF,TRBJ1-3,TRBV7-2
CATTGLETQYF,TRBJ2-5,TRBV2
CASSWGLRNDEQFF,TRBJ2-1,TRBV6-2/TRBV6-3
CSASPWEWGQETQYF,TRBJ2-5,TRBV20-1
CASSSGLHNEQFF,TRBJ2-1,TRBV5-1